A selection of T cell receptor beta chains follows, all from one sample in a study of Tregs in tolerant kidney transplant recipients. Profiling relied on immunoSEQ multiplex PCR, and the TCRdb table lists in-frame clones only, not all of them. Of roughly 120,000 clones listed, around 91% are singletons. Sequenced input: CD4+ T cells from blood. These receptors originate from a human donor in good health. CDR3s include the opening cysteine and the closing phenylalanine or tryptophan. Each record gives: CDR3 DNA, CDR3 protein, V gene, J gene, D gene, clone size. The D gene is left open where the match is weak. Some rows have no size entry. The others give once, few or many, or a class for an expanded clone.

TGTGCCAGCAGTGAACGTTCAGGGAACCTAAACTATGGCTACACCTTC	CASSERSGNLNYGYTF	TRBV6-1	TRBJ1-2	.	.
TGTGCCAGCAGTAGTCTCGGGACTTTTTACGAGCAGTACTTC	CASSSLGTFYEQYF	TRBV6-6	TRBJ2-7	.	.
TGTGCCAGCAAGACATACACCGGGGAGCTGTTTTTT	CASKTYTGELFF	TRBV9	TRBJ2-2	.	.
TGCGCCAGCAGCTTGGACGGGGGTAGCAATCAGCCCCAGCATTTT	CASSLDGGSNQPQHF	TRBV5-1	TRBJ1-5	.	.
TGTGCCAGTAGTAAGACAGGGATAAACGAAAAACTGTTTTTT	CASSKTGINEKLFF	TRBV19	TRBJ1-4	TRBD1	.
TGCGCCAGCAGCTTGGCCGGGACAGGGCGAGGGACTGAAGCTTTCTTT	CASSLAGTGRGTEAFF	TRBV5-1	TRBJ1-1	TRBD1	.
TGTGCCAGCAGTGAAGTTCGGGGACAGCCAAATTCACCCCTCCACTTT	CASSEVRGQPNSPLHF	TRBV6-1	TRBJ1-6	TRBD1	.
TGTGCCAGCAGTTATATCGCATCAGATACGCAGTATTTT	CASSYIASDTQYF	TRBV6-5	TRBJ2-3	.	.
TGCGCCAGCAGCGGCGTACAGCTAATGGGAAGGGGAAGGACCGGGGAGCTGTTTTTT	CASSGVQLMGRGRTGELFF	TRBV4-1	TRBJ2-2	.	.
TGTGCCAGCAGCTCTAAGGCGGGAGTGGGTGTGGAGACCCAGTACTTC	CASSSKAGVGVETQYF	TRBV7-2	TRBJ2-5	TRBD2	few
TGTGCCAGCAGCTTAGTTCCTAGCGGGAACGCCGGAGAGCAGTTCTTC	CASSLVPSGNAGEQFF	TRBV7-7	TRBJ2-1	TRBD2	.
TGCGCCAGCAGCTTGGAACGTGGGAGAGGGTACAATGAGCAGTTCTTC	CASSLERGRGYNEQFF	TRBV5-1	TRBJ2-1	.	.
TGCAGCGTTGAATCTACGGGCTCCCTGAAGACTAACTATGGCTACACCTTC	CSVESTGSLKTNYGYTF	TRBV29-1	TRBJ1-2	.	.
TGTGCCAGTAGTATACGGCGGACTAGCGGGATGGCAGATACGCAGTATTTT	CASSIRRTSGMADTQYF	TRBV19	TRBJ2-3	TRBD2	.
TGTGCCAGCAGCCAAGCCCCAGATCCACAACTAGCGAAAGTCCAGACCCAGTACTTC	CASSQAPDPQLAKVQTQYF	TRBV4-2	TRBJ2-5	TRBD2	.
TGTGCCAGCAGCTTAAGGGCAACCTCTGGGGCCAACGTCCTGACTTTC	CASSLRATSGANVLTF	TRBV7-3	TRBJ2-6	.	.
TGCGCCAGCAGCCCCGGGAGGGGTGGGTCTGGAAACACCATATATTTT	CASSPGRGGSGNTIYF	TRBV5-1	TRBJ1-3	.	.
TGTGCCAGCAGCCCGGGACAGGGGGCTTTGATGAACACTGAAGCTTTCTTT	CASSPGQGALMNTEAFF	TRBV5-5	TRBJ1-1	TRBD1	.
TGTGCCAGCAGCCCCTGGCGCCAGGGGTCAAACTTC	CASSPWRQGSNF	TRBV11-2	TRBJ2-5	.	.
TGTGCCAGCAGCCCGGACAGCCTATCTGGAAACACCATATATTTT	CASSPDSLSGNTIYF	TRBV2	TRBJ1-3	.	.
TGTGCCAGCGGAAGGGGGGGCAATCAGCCCCAGCATTTT	CASGRGGNQPQHF	TRBV5-5	TRBJ1-5	.	.
TGTGCCAGCAGTGATGGGCCCACAGCGGTCACAGATACGCAGTATTTT	CASSDGPTAVTDTQYF	TRBV25-1	TRBJ2-3	.	.
TGTGCCAGTAGTATAGCAGGGACAGCAAATCAGCCCCAGCATTTT	CASSIAGTANQPQHF	TRBV19	TRBJ1-5	TRBD1	.
TGCGCCAGCAGCCCCGGGACAGGGGGGTATGAAAAACTGTTTTTT	CASSPGTGGYEKLFF	TRBV5-1	TRBJ1-4	TRBD1	.
TGTGCCAGCTCAGCAAGCCCGGGACTAGCGGGAGATGGTGAGCAGTTCTTC	CASSASPGLAGDGEQFF	TRBV18	TRBJ2-1	TRBD2	.
TGTGCCAGCAACCACGAGTGTCAGAGCCTGAACACTGAAGCTTTCTTT	CASNHECQSLNTEAFF	TRBV25-1	TRBJ1-1	.	.
TGTGCCAGCTCCCGACAGGGGGCAAGAGATACGCAGTATTTT	CASSRQGARDTQYF	TRBV18	TRBJ2-3	TRBD1	.
TGTGCCAGCAGACTGTGGCTAGCGGACTACAATGAGCAGTTCTTC	CASRLWLADYNEQFF	TRBV6-5	TRBJ2-1	TRBD2	.
TGTGCCAGCAGCTTATCGGGACTAGAGACCCAGTACTTC	CASSLSGLETQYF	TRBV7-7	TRBJ2-5	.	.
TGTGCCAGCAGCTTAGGGCTAGCGGTGAACTCCTACGAGCAGTACTTC	CASSLGLAVNSYEQYF	TRBV7-2	TRBJ2-7	TRBD2	.
TGTGCCAGCTCACCGACATCGTTACAGGGAACCGGGGAGCTGTTTTTT	CASSPTSLQGTGELFF	TRBV18	TRBJ2-2	.	.
TGTGCCAGTAGTTGGCCAGGGGTGAATCAGCCCCAGCATTTT	CASSWPGVNQPQHF	TRBV19	TRBJ1-5	.	.
TGCGCCAGCAGCCGACAGGGCTACGAGCAGTACTTC	CASSRQGYEQYF	TRBV5-1	TRBJ2-7	TRBD1	once
TGCGCCAGCAGCCCCGAACTGTCCAGCTCCTACGAGCAGTACTTC	CASSPELSSSYEQYF	TRBV5-1	TRBJ2-7	.	.
TGTGCCTGGAGTTGGGGCAGGGGCAAAAACATTCAGTACTTC	CAWSWGRGKNIQYF	TRBV30	TRBJ2-4	.	.
TGTGCCAGCAGTTACGACGGCACAGATACGCAGTATTTT	CASSYDGTDTQYF	TRBV6-5	TRBJ2-3	.	.
TGTGCCAGCAGCTTAATGGGGAACTATGGCTACACCTTC	CASSLMGNYGYTF	TRBV7-9	TRBJ1-2	.	.
TGCGCCAGCAGCGCTCAGGGGGCGAACACCGGGGAGCTGTTTTTT	CASSAQGANTGELFF	TRBV5-1	TRBJ2-2	TRBD1	.
TGCGCCAGCAGCTTTGCAGGGCCGAACACCGGGGAGCTGTTTTTT	CASSFAGPNTGELFF	TRBV5-1	TRBJ2-2	.	.
TGTGCCAGTAGCGCAAATCCGCGGCGGGTTGCCTACAATGAGCAGTTCTTC	CASSANPRRVAYNEQFF	TRBV19	TRBJ2-1	.	.
TGTGCCAGCAGTGTGGGGCCCGCTTTTGCGATCACTGAAGCTTTCTTT	CASSVGPAFAITEAFF	TRBV6-1	TRBJ1-1	.	.
TGCGCCAGCAGCTTGGACCCCAGGAACACCGGGGAGCTGTTTTTT	CASSLDPRNTGELFF	TRBV5-1	TRBJ2-2	.	.
TGTGCCAGCTTGCTAAGCTGGGGGCCAGATACGCAGTATTTT	CASLLSWGPDTQYF	TRBV18	TRBJ2-3	.	.
TGTGCCATCAATAGGGGGACGGATAATTCACCCCTCCACTTT	CAINRGTDNSPLHF	TRBV10-3	TRBJ1-6	.	.
TGTGCCAGCAGCCAAGAATGGGGTTGGTATGGCTACACCTTC	CASSQEWGWYGYTF	TRBV6-5	TRBJ1-2	.	.
TGTGCCAGCAGCCCTCTGACAGGGAGGATGAACACTGAAGCTTTCTTT	CASSPLTGRMNTEAFF	TRBV14	TRBJ1-1	TRBD1	.
TGCGCCAGCAGCTTGCGGGACAGGGGTTACGAGCAGTACTTC	CASSLRDRGYEQYF	TRBV5-1	TRBJ2-7	TRBD1	.
TGCAGTGCTAGAGAGGGGCCTACGCAGTATTTT	CSAREGPTQYF	TRBV20-1	TRBJ2-3	.	few
TGTGCCAGCAGCCCCCTGAACAATGAGCAGTTCTTC	CASSPLNNEQFF	TRBV7-9	TRBJ2-1	.	.
TGTGCCAGCAGCTTATCGGCGGGGAGCAATCAGCCCCAGCATTTT	CASSLSAGSNQPQHF	TRBV7-8	TRBJ1-5	.	.
TGTGCCAGCGGGGACAGGGGGGGGTATTCACCCCTCCACTTT	CASGDRGGYSPLHF	TRBV6-1	TRBJ1-6	TRBD1	.
TGCGCCAGTTCAAGGGGGCGAGCTTATGGCTACACCTTC	CASSRGRAYGYTF	TRBV10-2	TRBJ1-2	TRBD1	.
TGTGCCAGCAGCTTATCGCAGGGCACTGAAGCTTTCTTT	CASSLSQGTEAFF	TRBV7-9	TRBJ1-1	.	once
TGTGCCAGCAGCTTAGCAGGCCGGGACAGACAGTTCTTC	CASSLAGRDRQFF	TRBV7-8	TRBJ2-1	TRBD1	.
TGTGCCAGCAGCGGTACTAGCGGGGGTATCGGTGAGCAGTTCTTC	CASSGTSGGIGEQFF	TRBV9	TRBJ2-1	TRBD2	.
TGCGCCAGCAGCCCGGGACTTTCGGACTACACAGATACGCAGTATTTT	CASSPGLSDYTDTQYF	TRBV5-1	TRBJ2-3	.	.
TGCGCCAGCAGCTTGGCGACAGGGGGCGCGACCGGGGAGCTGTTTTTT	CASSLATGGATGELFF	TRBV5-1	TRBJ2-2	TRBD1	.